Listed below are T cell receptor beta chains from one sample, sequenced in a study of T cells in Graves' hyperthyroidism and ophthalmopathy. TCRdb fed the multiplex PCR reads into MiXCR, producing one record per CDR3 protein. The table has some 510,000 distinct CDR3 sequences, 46% seen once. The specimen was peripheral blood or thyroid tissue (not recorded which). Every receptor here comes from a woman aged 18-29 years with Graves' hyperthyroidism. Both conserved end residues are part of each CDR3. D genes are given only for firm matches. The size entry is marked missing in some rows and otherwise reads once, few, many or a size class.

>.|TRBV10-3|TRBJ2-7|14|many
TGTGCCATCAGTGATCCCGCGGGAAGCGACGAGCAGTACTTC
CAISDPAGSDEQYF
>TRBD2|TRBV6-5|TRBJ2-7|15|.
TGTGCCAGCAGTTTAGCGGCGGGAGTTGGTTACGAGCAGTACTTC
CASSLAAGVGYEQYF
>TRBD1|TRBV10-3|TRBJ2-5|14|many
TGTGCCATCAGGCCACAGGGGGGAGAAGAGACCCAGTACTTC
CAIRPQGGEETQYF
>.|TRBV2|TRBJ1-6|14|many
TGTGCCAGCAGTGAAAGGGCGGTAAATTCACCCCTCCACTTT
CASSERAVNSPLHF
>TRBD1|TRBV12-3/TRBV12-4|TRBJ1-2|12|few
TGTGCCAGCAGGCCACAGGGGCGAGGCTACACCTTC
CASRPQGRGYTF
>.|TRBV7-3|TRBJ2-7|12|.
TGTGCCAGCAGCTGGGGACCTCATGAGCAGTACTTC
CASSWGPHEQYF
>TRBD1|TRBV10-3|TRBJ1-1|13|many
TGTGCCATCAGTATAGGACAGGCCGATGAAGCTTTCTTT
CAISIGQADEAFF
>.|TRBV9|TRBJ1-2|13|few
TGTGCCAGCAGTCAGAGAGGGACTTATGGCTACACCTTC
CASSQRGTYGYTF
>.|TRBV6-5|TRBJ2-7|15|.
TGTGCCAGCAGTTACAGCGGACTTTCCTCCTACGAGCAGTACTTC
CASSYSGLSSYEQYF
>TRBD1|TRBV7-9|TRBJ1-2|14|.
TGTGCCAGCAGCCAGACAGGGGGCAGCTATGGCTACACCTTC
CASSQTGGSYGYTF
>TRBD1|TRBV5-1|TRBJ1-1|15|few
TGCGCCAGCAGCTTGGTGGGACAGCCGAACACTGAAGCTTTCTTT
CASSLVGQPNTEAFF
>TRBD1|TRBV7-9|TRBJ1-1|13|.
TGTGCCAGCAGTCTTGCATTGGACAGGGAGGCTTTCTTT
CASSLALDREAFF
>TRBD1|TRBV7-3|TRBJ1-4|16|once
TGCGCCAGCAGCAATTCCAGGGGGCGAGGAAATGAAAGACTGTTTTTT
CASSNSRGRGNERLFF
>.|TRBV7-2|TRBJ1-2|14|few
TGTGCCAGCGGTTCCGGGAGGTCTGACTATGGCTACACCTTC
CASGSGRSDYGYTF
>.|TRBV7-2|TRBJ2-2|14|.
TGTGCCAGCAGCTTAGCGGCAGCCACCGGGGAGCTGTTTTTT
CASSLAAATGELFF
>TRBD1|TRBV15|TRBJ1-4|15|.
TGTGCCACCAGCAGTTTGGGACAGGTCAATGAAAAACTGTTTTTT
CATSSLGQVNEKLFF
>TRBD2|TRBV7-2|TRBJ2-5|14|many
TGTGCCAGCAGCCCTAGCGGGAGGTGGGAGACCCAGTACTTC
CASSPSGRWETQYF
>TRBD1|TRBV10-3|TRBJ1-2|13|.
TGTGCCATTGACCGGACAGGGGACTATGGCTACACCTTC
CAIDRTGDYGYTF
>.|TRBV29-1|TRBJ2-7|12|once
TGCAGCGTCCGAACAGGGTCCTACGTGCAGTACTTC
CSVRTGSYVQYF
>TRBD1|TRBV2|TRBJ1-4|14|many
TGTGCCAGCAGTTTACAGGGGACTAATGAAAAACTGTTTTTT
CASSLQGTNEKLFF
>.|TRBV9|TRBJ1-1|14|.
TGTGCCAGCAGCCAGAGGAGGATCAACACTGAAGCTTTCTTT
CASSQRRINTEAFF
>.|TRBV25-1|TRBJ1-2|14|.
TGTGCCAGCAGTGATCCGGAGGCTAACTATGGCTACACCTTC
CASSDPEANYGYTF
>TRBD1|TRBV20-1|TRBJ1-1|14|.
TGCAGTGCCACCGGGACAGTGCCGAACACTGAAGCTTTCTTT
CSATGTVPNTEAFF
>.|TRBV2|TRBJ1-2|15|.
TGTGCCAGCAGTGAACCTAGGAGTAATAACTATGGCTACACCTTC
CASSEPRSNNYGYTF
>.|TRBV7-8|TRBJ1-1|16|.
TGTGCCAGCAGCCTTATGAGGGGGGCTACGAACACTGAAGCTTTCTTT
CASSLMRGATNTEAFF
>.|TRBV7-9|TRBJ1-2|13|many
TGTGCCAGCAGCTCCCGGACGGTGATTGGCTACACCTTC
CASSSRTVIGYTF
>TRBD1|TRBV29-1|TRBJ1-1|12|.
TGCAGCCATCCGGGGCCGGGACAGGGAGCTTTCTTT
CSHPGPGQGAFF
>.|TRBV24-1|TRBJ2-5|15|many
TGTGCCACCAGTGGCCCGGGGACCGTTCAAGAGACCCAGTACTTC
CATSGPGTVQETQYF
>TRBD1|TRBV10-3|TRBJ1-1|14|few
TGTGCCATCAGTATTGGACAGGGGAACACTGAAGCTTTCTTT
CAISIGQGNTEAFF
>.|TRBV4-2|TRBJ2-7|14|.
TGTGCCAGCAGCCAAGATGCGGGGAAGTACGAGCAGTACTTC
CASSQDAGKYEQYF
>TRBD1|TRBV2|TRBJ2-6|16|.
TGTGCCAGCACCGCAAGGGACAGGGCTGGGGCCAACGTCCTGACTTTC
CASTARDRAGANVLTF
>.|TRBV2|TRBJ2-7|11|once
TGTGCCACCAGTGATGAATCCGAGCAGTACTTC
CATSDESEQYF
>.|TRBV2|TRBJ1-3|15|few
TGTGCCAGCAGTGGGGAGAGAAGCTCTGGAAACACCATATATTTT
CASSGERSSGNTIYF
>.|TRBV7-9|TRBJ1-1|13|many
TGTGCCAGCAGCTTCGGACAGACCCCACATCCTTTCTTT
CASSFGQTPHPFF
>.|TRBV15|TRBJ1-3|14|.
TGTGCCACCAGCAGTGGGGGAAGTTGGGACACCATATATTTT
CATSSGGSWDTIYF
>.|TRBV15|TRBJ1-5|14|.
TGTGCCCCCAGTGCGGGGGGCGCCTATCAGACCCAGCATTTT
CAPSAGGAYQTQHF
>.|TRBV7-2|TRBJ1-5|14|.
TGTGCCAGCAGTTGGGGCAGTAGCAATCAGCCCCAGCATTTT
CASSWGSSNQPQHF
>.|TRBV20-1|TRBJ2-2|13|.
TGCAGTGCTAGGGAGATAGGCACCGGGGAGCTGTTTTTT
CSAREIGTGELFF
>.|TRBV12-3/TRBV12-4|TRBJ1-2|14|once
TGTGCCAGCAGTCTAAAGGGGGTGAACTATGGCTACACCTTC
CASSLKGVNYGYTF
>TRBD1|TRBV7-6|TRBJ2-5|13|many
TGTGCCAGCAGAGCGACAGGGGAGGAGACCCAGTACTTC
CASRATGEETQYF
>TRBD2|TRBV10-3|TRBJ2-7|15|.
TGTGCCAGCAGTTACCTAGGACTAGCGGGAGACGAGCAGTACTTC
CASSYLGLAGDEQYF
>.|TRBV13|TRBJ1-2|16|.
TGTGCCAGCAATCTCGGTCGGCCGCCAGGAGACTATGGCTACACCTTC
CASNLGRPPGDYGYTF
>TRBD2|TRBV7-3|TRBJ2-7|14|many
TGTGCCAGCAGCGAGACTAGCGGGAGTTACGAGCAGTACTTC
CASSETSGSYEQYF
>TRBD1|TRBV2|TRBJ1-2|14|.
TGTGCCAGCAGTGAACAGGGACAGGTCTCTGGAAACACCTTC
CASSEQGQVSGNTF
>.|TRBV7-9|TRBJ1-1|14|few
TGTGCCAGCAGCTTCCGGGACGGACGCACTGAAGCTTTCTTT
CASSFRDGRTEAFF
>TRBD1|TRBV4-1|TRBJ2-7|16|.
TGCGCCAGCAGCCGAGTGCACAGGGGTAACCCCTACGAGCAGTACTTC
CASSRVHRGNPYEQYF
>.|TRBV2|TRBJ1-5|16|.
TGCGCCAGCAGCTCCCATCACAGGGAAGGGGTTCAGCCCCAGCATTTT
CASSSHHREGVQPQHF
>.|TRBV19|TRBJ2-5|15|.
TGTGCCAGTAGCTTGCTCGGCCAGCAGGGGGAGACCCAGTACTTC
CASSLLGQQGETQYF
>.|TRBV7-9|TRBJ2-2|14|many
TGTGCCAGCAGCTTATCGGCTTCGGGGGGGGAGCTGTTTTTT
CASSLSASGGELFF
>.|TRBV11-2|TRBJ2-5|16|.
TGTGCCAGCAGCATGAAGACGACAGGACTACAAGAGACCCAGTACTTC
CASSMKTTGLQETQYF
>TRBD1|TRBV15|TRBJ1-6|12|.
TGTGCCACTCAACAGGGGGGATCCCCCCTCCACTTT
CATQQGGSPLHF